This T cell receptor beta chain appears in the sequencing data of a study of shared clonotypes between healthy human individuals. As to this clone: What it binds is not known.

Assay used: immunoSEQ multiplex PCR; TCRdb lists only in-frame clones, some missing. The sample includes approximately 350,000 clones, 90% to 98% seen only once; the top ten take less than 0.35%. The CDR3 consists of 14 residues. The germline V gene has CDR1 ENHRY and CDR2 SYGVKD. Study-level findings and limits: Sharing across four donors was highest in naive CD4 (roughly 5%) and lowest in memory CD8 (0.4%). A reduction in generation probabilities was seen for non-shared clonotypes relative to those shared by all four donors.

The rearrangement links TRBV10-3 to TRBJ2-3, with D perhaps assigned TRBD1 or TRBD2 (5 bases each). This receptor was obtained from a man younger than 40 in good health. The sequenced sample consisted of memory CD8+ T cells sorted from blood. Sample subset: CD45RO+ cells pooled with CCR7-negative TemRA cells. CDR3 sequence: CGSSGTTTTDTQYF. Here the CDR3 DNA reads TGTGGGTCATCGGGGACCACTACGACAGATACGCAGTATTTT.